Reported below is one T cell receptor (beta chain). Its target is unknown. TCRdb's copy holds only in-frame clones and misses some; the assay was immunoSEQ multiplex PCR. The sample includes about 73,000 clones, over 80% seen only once; the top ten take about 10%. This record comes from a study of OX40 agonist ivuxolimab in advanced cancers. Turning to the study itself: Partial responses, seen in three patients, involved one hepatocellular carcinoma and two cutaneous melanomas. Study-level results: At 0.1 to 3.0 mg/kg and by week 6, clonal expansion occurred in CD4+ and CD8+ blood T cells.

The sample consisted of CD4+ or CD8+ T cells sorted from blood, taken in a trial of the OX40 agonist ivuxolimab. This TCR derives from an adult with an advanced solid tumor such as melanoma, head and neck, liver or kidney cancer.

CDR3 sequence (DNA): TGTGCCAGCAGAGACAATGAGCAGTTCTTC. It translates to CASRDNEQFF. This chain uses TRBV6-1 with TRBJ2-1, with no clear D. V was pared by 6 bases and J by 5 bases, with 2 bases between. CDR1 and CDR2 (germline): MNHNS, SASEGT. This CDR3 region has 10 residues.